The next 31 T cell receptor beta chains were all read from a single sample in a study of vaccination effects on CD4 cells after COVID-19. Sequencing in the ViraFEST assay came after antigen-specific CD4+ T cells had been expanded with viral peptide pools, which were used to stimulate PBMC. With approximately ten days of culture completed, CD4+ T cells were isolated. Prior SARS-CoV-2 infection was absent in the vaccine recipients, as shown by negative nucleocapsid antibodies. Only in-frame clones appear in the TCRdb table, and some are missing; sequencing was by immunoSEQ multiplex PCR. The table includes about 24,000 clones, roughly 70% detected once. Their antigens are not known. The material was CD4+ T cells from PBMCs cultured with SARS-CoV-2 spike peptides, obtained before COVID-19 vaccination. Every receptor here comes from a human donor who received a COVID-19 vaccine.

This clone was detected a few times. The J gene is TRBJ1-2, the V gene TRBV5-6, with D possibly being TRBD1 (6 bases). Germline assignment: CDR1 SGHDT and CDR2 YYEEEE. The V and J ends lost 4 bases and 5 bases respectively, with 12 bases between them. CDR3 size: 13 residues. CDR3 nucleotides: TGTGCCAGCAGCATTGGACAGTTTTATGGCTACACCTTC. This translates into CASSIGQFYGYTF. Looking up the rest from reference TRBV5-6 and TRBJ1-2 gives the full variable domain: DAGVTQSPTHLIKTRGQQVTLRCSPKSGHDTVSWYQQALGQGPQFIFQYYEEEERQRGNFPDRFSGHQFPNYSSELNVNALLLGDSALYLCASSIGQFYGYTFGSGTRLTVV.

This chain joins TRBV6-5 and TRBJ1-2; no clear D gene. With 5 bases removed from V and 5 bases from J, the gap between germline ends came to 12 bases. Per germline, CDR1 MNHEY and CDR2 SVGAGI. This CDR3 region has 13 residues. The DNA of the CDR3 is TGTGCCAGCAGTCACGACCCCGGGTATGGCTACACCTTC. It yields the protein CASSHDPGYGYTF.

The V and J genes are TRBV1 and TRBJ2-7; the DNA was not compared with TRBD1, the D call given in the table. TRBV1 is designated a pseudogene. There are 17 residues in the CDR3. This chain's CDR3 is CTSSQTARQGDSYEQYF. CDR3 bases: TGCACCAGCAGCCAGACTGCCCGCCAGGGGGACTCCTACGAGCAGTACTTC.

The V call is TRBV5-1, the J call TRBJ2-5, with 9 positions matching TRBD1. The CDR3 spans 14 residues. V lost 4 bases, J lost 5 bases, and 6 bases stayed unmatched. Germline assignment: CDR1 SGHRS and CDR2 YFSETQ. The CDR3 DNA reads as TGCGCCAGCAGCCCGGGACAGGGACGCGAGACCCAGTACTTC. Its protein is CASSPGQGRETQYF.

The genes are TRBV5-1 and TRBJ2-5, with 14 bases that match TRBD2. The germline V gene has CDR1 SGHRS and CDR2 YFSETQ. The CDR3 loop spans 15 amino acids. Unmatched junction bases numbered 3, after V lost 4 bases and J lost 4 bases. CDR3 nucleotides: TGCGCCAGCAGCCCGGGACTAGCGGGGGCAGAGACCCAGTACTTC. This gives the protein CASSPGLAGAETQYF. Filled out from reference TRBV5-1 and TRBJ2-5, the complete variable domain reads KAGVTQTPRYLIKTRGQQVTLSCSPISGHRSVSWYQQTPGQGLQFLFEYFSETQRNKGNFPGRFSGRQFSNSRSEMNVSTLELGDSALYLCASSPGLAGAETQYFGPGTRLLVL.

The CDR3 reads CASSERRNTEAFF. DNA for the CDR3: TGTGCCAGCAGTGAAAGACGGAACACTGAAGCTTTCTTT. The rearrangement joins TRBV6-1 to TRBJ1-1; the D is unclear. Trimming cost V 2 bases and J 1 base, with 5 bases left between them. Germline-derived CDR1 and CDR2 are MNHNS and SASEGT. CDR3 size: 13 residues.

V and J are TRBV5-1 and TRBJ2-7; unclear D gene. CDR1 and CDR2 from the germline V gene are SGHRS and YFSETQ. This CDR3 comprises 15 residues. V was shortened by 0 bases and J by 3 bases, with 13 bases between the two germline ends. The CDR3 protein is CASSLALTLGYEQYF. CDR3 in DNA: TGCGCCAGCAGCTTGGCCTTGACTCTCGGCTACGAGCAGTACTTC. The whole variable domain, remainder taken from reference TRBV5-1 and TRBJ2-7, is KAGVTQTPRYLIKTRGQQVTLSCSPISGHRSVSWYQQTPGQGLQFLFEYFSETQRNKGNFPGRFSGRQFSNSRSEMNVSTLELGDSALYLCASSLALTLGYEQYFGPGTRLTVT.

The CDR3 here is CASAPVSGNTIYF. CDR3 DNA: TGTGCCAGTGCCCCAGTCTCTGGAAACACCATATATTTT. The V gene is TRBV19, the J gene TRBJ1-3; D gene ambiguous. Germline CDR1 is LNHDA and CDR2 is SQIVND (reference sequence). The V end was cut by 8 bases, the J end by 0 bases, with 8 bases between. This CDR3 comprises 13 residues.

The rearrangement links TRBV3-1 (or the pseudogene TRBV3-2) to TRBJ2-3; 8 nucleotides match TRBD2. The CDR3 is made up of 15 amino acids. After removal of 3 bases from V and 4 bases from J, the junction contained 6 bases not matched to a gene. The V gene's germline CDR1 is LGHDT and CDR2 YNNKEL (reference sequence). For the CDR3, the DNA is TGTGCCAGCAGCCAGCAACTAGCGGAATCAGATACGCAGTATTTT. Residues: CASSQQLAESDTQYF.

In its sample, this clone was seen once. Written as DNA, the CDR3 is TGTGCCAGCAGTGAAGAATGGGGGGGTCTCGTGTTTTTT. Protein product: CASSEEWGGLVFF. J is TRBJ2-2 and V is TRBV6-1; 7 nucleotides match TRBD2. The CDR3 runs 13 residues. CDR1 MNHNS and CDR2 SASEGT come from the germline V gene. The junction had 8 bases not matched to a gene; V was cut back by 1 base and J by 15 bases.

The chain uses TRBV11-2 and TRBJ1-5, with TRBD1 as a possible D gene (6 bases). The CDR3 sequence is 14 residues long. Germline V lookup: CDR1 SGHAT, CDR2 FQNNGV. V was clipped by 2 bases and J by 6 bases, with 11 bases between them. CDR3 residues: CASSLLGGGQPQHF. The CDR3 DNA reads TGTGCCAGCAGCTTACTAGGGGGAGGTCAGCCCCAGCATTTT.

The chain is built from TRBV5-1 and TRBJ1-2; the D gene is possibly TRBD1 (5 bases). Trimming took off 4 bases at V and 5 bases at J, with 12 bases between the two ends. In germline, CDR1 is SGHRS, CDR2 YFSETQ. The CDR3 runs 13 residues. The CDR3 sequence: CASSLDIQYGYTF. The CDR3 bases are TGCGCCAGCAGCCTGGACATCCAATATGGCTACACCTTC. Full variable domain (outside the CDR3, taken from reference TRBV5-1 and TRBJ1-2): KAGVTQTPRYLIKTRGQQVTLSCSPISGHRSVSWYQQTPGQGLQFLFEYFSETQRNKGNFPGRFSGRQFSNSRSEMNVSTLELGDSALYLCASSLDIQYGYTFGSGTRLTVV.

This clone was recorded a few times. This chain joins TRBV4-2 and TRBJ1-5; 7 positions match TRBD1. V gave up 1 base and J gave up 4 bases; unmatched junction bases: 4. CDR1 is LGHNA and CDR2 is YNFKEQ in the germline V gene. This CDR3 spans 15 amino acids. CDR3 in amino acids: CASSQVRQGNQPQHF. Written as DNA, the CDR3 is TGTGCCAGCAGCCAAGTCCGACAGGGAAATCAGCCCCAGCATTTT.

The genes are TRBV5-1 and TRBJ1-2, with D unclear. The CDR3 loop spans 17 amino acids. Trimming stripped 0 bases from V and 3 bases from J, with 18 bases between. Looked up from germline, CDR1 is SGHRS and CDR2 is YFSETQ. CDR3 in amino acids: CASSLGGRQRTHYGYTF. For the CDR3, the DNA is TGCGCCAGCAGCTTGGGCGGGCGTCAGCGAACTCACTATGGCTACACCTTC.

The chain couples TRBV19 to TRBJ1-2, with D uncertain. The ends were cut back, 3 bases at V and 2 bases at J, with 7 bases in the middle. Germline V gene data show CDR1 as LNHDA and CDR2 as SQIVND (reference sequence). The CDR3 has 13 residues. This chain's CDR3 is CASSINYNYGYTF. The CDR3, as DNA: TGTGCCAGTAGTATCAATTACAACTATGGCTACACCTTC. Full variable domain (outside the CDR3, taken from reference TRBV19 and TRBJ1-2): DGGITQSPKYLFRKEGQNVTLSCEQNLNHDAMYWYRQDPGQGLRLIYYSQIVNDFQKGDIAEGYSVSREKKESFPLTVTSAQKNPTAFYLCASSINYNYGYTFGSGTRLTVV.

The V and J genes are TRBV6-5 and TRBJ1-3; 7 positions match TRBD1. V trimming: 3 bases; J trimming: 5 bases; junction bases outside the gene matches: 7. The length of the CDR3 is 15 residues. Germline lookup yields CDR1 MNHEY and CDR2 SVGAGI. As DNA, the CDR3 is TGTGCCAGCAGTTATTCTCAGACAGGGAGAAACACCATATATTTT. Translation: CASSYSQTGRNTIYF.

V is TRBV7-7 and J is TRBJ2-1; D could derive from TRBD1 or TRBD2 (5 bases each). In germline, CDR1 is SSHAT, CDR2 FNYEAQ (reference sequence). Trimming removed 4 bases at V and 1 base at J, with 11 bases between. This CDR3 is 15 amino acids long. The CDR3 reads CASSSGTRSYNEQFF. DNA for the CDR3: TGTGCCAGCAGCTCCGGGACGCGATCCTACAATGAGCAGTTCTTC.

This chain uses TRBV5-4 with TRBJ2-7; TRBD2 matches 9 bases. After removal of 0 bases from V and 6 bases from J, the junction contained 10 bases not matched to a gene. Germline V gives CDR1 SGHNT, CDR2 YYREEE (reference sequence). The CDR3 runs to 16 residues. The CDR3 nucleotides read TGTGCCAGCAGCTTGGTCGGGGCGGGAGGGCCTCTCGAGCAGTACTTC. The encoded protein is CASSLVGAGGPLEQYF.

This clone has just one count. V usage is TRBV6-4 and J usage is TRBJ1-2; 7 bases are a match to TRBD1. This CDR3 comprises 16 residues. Germline V gene data show CDR1 as MRHNA and CDR2 as SNTAGT. V shed 5 bases and J 2 bases; nucleotides not matched to a gene: 11. CDR3: CASSPDRNPLNYGYTF. DNA of the CDR3: TGTGCCAGCAGTCCGGACAGGAATCCACTAAACTATGGCTACACCTTC.

The rearrangement joins TRBV21-1 to TRBJ1-5. TRBV21-1 is an annotated pseudogene. There are 19 residues in the CDR3. The CDR3 loop is CASSGSAGKEAVGNQPQHF. CDR3 in DNA: TGTGCCAGCAGCGGGTCCGCGGGTAAGGAAGCCGTAGGCAATCAGCCCCAGCATTTT.

The chain uses TRBV5-1 and TRBJ2-5; a possible D gene is TRBD2 (6 bases). Germline CDR1 and CDR2: SGHRS and YFSETQ. Trimming pared 5 bases from V and 4 bases from J, leaving 12 bases between. The CDR3 extends over 13 amino acids. The CDR3 DNA reads as TGCGCCAGCAGTCTCGGGGGAGGAGAGACCCAGTACTTC. Amino acids: CASSLGGGETQYF.

The J gene is TRBJ2-3, the V gene TRBV7-8, with 11 bases fitting TRBD2. V was clipped by 1 base and J by 5 bases; unmatched bases: 2. The CDR3 sequence is 15 residues long. Per germline, CDR1 SGHVS and CDR2 FQNEAQ. This CDR3 reads CASSLVLAGEDTQYF. The CDR3, as DNA: TGTGCCAGCAGCTTAGTACTAGCGGGGGAAGATACGCAGTATTTT.

V usage is TRBV19 and J usage is TRBJ1-3; 9 positions agree with TRBD1. Germline V gene data show CDR1 as LNHDA and CDR2 as SQIVND (reference sequence). The CDR3 is made up of 15 amino acids. V dropped 9 bases and J dropped 6; count of bases not matched to a gene: 12. The CDR3 region is CASRWAGTGINTIYF. CDR3 nucleotide sequence: TGTGCCAGCCGCTGGGCTGGGACAGGGATAAACACCATATATTTT.

This clone was found a few times. Other DNA sequences in the sample encode the same CDR3. The chain combines TRBV6-6 with TRBJ2-1, with D possibly being TRBD2 (6 bases). CDR3 length equals 15 residues. Germline values: CDR1 MNHNY, CDR2 SVGAGI (reference sequence). The V end lost 2 bases, the J end lost 1 base, and 9 bases lay between the germline ends. The CDR3 bases are TGTGCCAGCAGTTACGAGGCGGGGTCCTACAATGAGCAGTTCTTC. It is translated as CASSYEAGSYNEQFF.

This chain links TRBV5-4 with TRBJ2-1, with D tentatively TRBD1 (6 bases). Germline lookup yields CDR1 SGHNT and CDR2 YYREEE (reference sequence). This CDR3 contains 17 residues. Trimming removed 2 bases from V and 3 bases from J, with 18 bases in between. CDR3 nucleotide sequence: TGTGCCAGCAGCTTCAAATTACAGGGACCCAACTACAATGAGCAGTTCTTC. Encoded protein: CASSFKLQGPNYNEQFF.

The chain has TRBV2 and TRBJ1-1; D remains unclear. Germline V CDR1 and CDR2: SNHLY, FYNNEI. This CDR3 is built from 11 residues. With 7 bases removed from V and 5 bases from J, the gap between germline ends came to 8 bases. CDR3 in amino acids: CASIYGTEAFF. The CDR3 DNA sequence: TGTGCCAGCATTTACGGGACTGAAGCTTTCTTT.

The chain combines TRBV10-1 with TRBJ2-5, with 7 bases aligning to TRBD1. The V gene's germline CDR1 is WNHNN and CDR2 SYGVQD (reference sequence). The V and J ends lost 5 bases and 2 bases, in that order; junction bases with no gene match: 5. This CDR3 is 14 amino acids long. The DNA of the CDR3 is TGCGCCAGCAGTCGGGACAGCCCGCAAGAGACCCAGTACTTC. Protein: CASSRDSPQETQYF.

This clone occurred once. CDR3 sequence reads: CAWKRQGAYEQYF. Written as DNA, the CDR3 is TGTGCCTGGAAGAGGCAGGGGGCCTACGAGCAGTACTTC. This sequence joins TRBV30 and TRBJ2-7, with TRBD1 identical over 7 bases. Trimming removed 4 bases from V and 2 bases from J; junction bases left unmatched: 5. This CDR3 region has 13 residues. CDR1 GTSNPN and CDR2 SVGIG come from the germline V gene (reference sequence).

This clone was counted only a few times. The gene calls are TRBV6-5 and TRBJ1-5; D possibly corresponds to TRBD1 (5 bases). With 6 bases removed from V and 2 bases from J, the gap between germline ends came to 11 bases. Germline-derived CDR1 and CDR2 are MNHEY and SVGAGI. The CDR3 runs to 14 residues. The CDR3 sequence is CASRQGLGNQPQHF. The DNA of the CDR3 is TGTGCCAGCAGGCAGGGACTTGGCAATCAGCCCCAGCATTTT.

This chain links TRBV6-5 with TRBJ1-1; no firm D call. Germline-derived CDR1 and CDR2 are MNHEY and SVGAGI. The V end lost 6 bases, the J end lost 1 base, and 9 bases lay between the germline ends. The CDR3 sequence is 13 residues long. The CDR3 DNA reads as TGTGCCAGCAGCTCCGAGCAGAACACTGAAGCTTTCTTT. It specifies CASSSEQNTEAFF.

The chain employs TRBV10-1 and TRBJ2-3; tentative D call: TRBD2 (5 bases). This CDR3 has 15 residues. Trimming cost V 3 bases and J 6 bases, with 16 bases left between them. From germline, CDR1 is WNHNN and CDR2 SYGVQD (reference sequence). The CDR3 reads CASSEGSAGWDTQYF. The CDR3 DNA reads TGCGCCAGCAGTGAAGGTAGCGCTGGATGGGATACGCAGTATTTT.